This T cell receptor (beta chain) comes out of a study of T cell changes during pregnancy in multiple sclerosis. Data came from immunoSEQ multiplex PCR; TCRdb stores just in-frame clones and leaves some out. The repertoire holds around 50,000 clones, around 90% seen once, with about 0.61% in the top ten. This CDR3 comprises 15 residues. Germline-derived CDR1 and CDR2 are MDHEN and SYDVKM. The germline V and J ends were trimmed by 6 bases and 3 bases, with 15 bases remaining between them. The sequence was collected from a female donor in good health, enrolled as a control in a pregnancy study. V gene TRBV28 combines with J gene TRBJ1-5; D remains unclear. This specimen was CD4+ T cells from peripheral blood mononuclear cells, taken after pregnancy. As DNA, the CDR3 is TGTGCCAGCAGCCTCCCTGAGACATACAATCAGCCCCAGCATTTT. This gives the protein CASSLPETYNQPQHF. Based on the CDR3 plus reference TRBV28 and TRBJ1-5, the full variable domain is DVKVTQSSRYLVKRTGEKVFLECVQDMDHENMFWYRQDPGLGLRLIYFSYDVKMKEKGDIPEGYSVSREKKERFSLILESASTNQTSMYLCASSLPETYNQPQHFGDGTRLSIL.